Described below is a single TCR beta chain sequence and its context. Between the trimmed V and J ends, which lost 5 bases and 7 bases, there was a span of 9 bases. Germline V CDR1 and CDR2: SEHNR, FQNEAQ (reference sequence). The CDR3 sequence is 11 residues long. These data come from a study of cytomegalovirus exposure and HLA in healthy donors. The table came from immunoSEQ multiplex PCR; TCRdb's copy has only in-frame clones and leaves some out. The repertoire holds 150,000 to 180,000 clones, just over 85% seen once, with about 2.2% in the top ten. The specimen sequenced was PBMCs. The TCR comes from a human donor in good health. This rearrangement joins TRBV7-9 to TRBJ2-7; D is uncertain. CDR3 in DNA: TGTGCCAGCAGCCTGGGCCCGGAGCAGTACTTC. Translation: CASSLGPEQYF.